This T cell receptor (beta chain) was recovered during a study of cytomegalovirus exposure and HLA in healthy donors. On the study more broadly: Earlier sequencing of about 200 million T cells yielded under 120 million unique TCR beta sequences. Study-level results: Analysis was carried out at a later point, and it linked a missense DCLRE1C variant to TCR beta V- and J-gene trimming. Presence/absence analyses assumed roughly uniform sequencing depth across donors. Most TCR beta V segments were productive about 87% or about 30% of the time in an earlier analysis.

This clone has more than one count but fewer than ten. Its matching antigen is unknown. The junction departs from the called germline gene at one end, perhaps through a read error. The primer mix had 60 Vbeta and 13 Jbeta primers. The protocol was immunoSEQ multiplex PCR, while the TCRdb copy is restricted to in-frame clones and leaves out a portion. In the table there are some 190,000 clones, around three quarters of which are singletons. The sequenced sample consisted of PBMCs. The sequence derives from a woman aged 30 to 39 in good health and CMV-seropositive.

CDR3 protein: CASSQGVREETQYF. Written as DNA, the CDR3 is TGTGCCAGCAGCCAAGGAGTCCGAGAAGAGACCCAGTACTTC. The chain combines TRBV4-1 with TRBJ2-5, with D hard to call. CDR1 and CDR2 (germline): MGHRA, YSYEKL. CDR3 length: 14 amino acids.